These 17 T cell receptor beta chains came from one sample sequenced in a study of T-cell memory formation after mild COVID-19. One entry per CDR3 protein results from TCRdb running MiXCR on the 5' RACE reads. Of 280,000 or so distinct CDR3 sequences detected, roughly 18% appear once; the ten largest clones hold 23%. Sequences were obtained from PBMCs or a T cell subset sorted from them (not recorded which). The receptors originated from a man aged 18 to 30 who had mild COVID-19 (a few samples of this study predate the infection). Cell type and time point are not known.

The CDR3 region has the DNA TGCAGTGCACCCAGCGCGACTGCTGGCTACGAGCAGTACGTC. Encoded protein: CSAPSATAGYEQYV. The chain has TRBV20-1 and TRBJ2-7; no clear D. V was shortened by 6 bases and J by 3 bases, with 18 bases between the two germline ends. The CDR3 runs to 14 residues. The germline gives CDR1 DFQATT, CDR2 SNEGSKA (reference sequence).

This clonotype has more than one count but fewer than ten. This chain uses TRBV7-9 with TRBJ2-1, with 8 bases aligning to TRBD1. The CDR3 is made up of 17 amino acids. V shed 2 bases and J 6 bases; nucleotides not matched to a gene: 12. Germline values: CDR1 SEHNR, CDR2 FQNEAQ (reference sequence). The chain's CDR3 is CASSLPFGDRGFNEQFF. The CDR3 DNA sequence: TGTGCCAGCAGCTTACCCTTTGGAGACAGGGGATTCAATGAGCAGTTCTTC.

The rearrangement links TRBV7-2 to TRBJ1-5; the D gene is possibly TRBD1 (6 bases). V was cut by 3 bases and J by 3 bases, with 12 bases left in between. This CDR3 comprises 15 residues. Germline V gene data show CDR1 as SGHTA and CDR2 as FQGNSA. The CDR3 DNA follows: TGTGCCAGCAGCTTTTCGGGACAAAACAATCAGCCCCAGCATTTT. Its protein product is CASSFSGQNNQPQHF.

The V call is TRBV15, the J call TRBJ2-1; 15 bases are a match to TRBD2. The CDR3 has 18 amino acids. The V and J ends lost 3 bases and 2 bases, in that order; junction bases with no gene match: 5. The germline V gene has CDR1 LNHNV and CDR2 YYDKDF (reference sequence). In DNA form, the CDR3 reads TGTGCCACCAGCAGGGGGACTAGCGGGGGGTTAGCCTACAATGAGCAGTTCTTC. It translates to CATSRGTSGGLAYNEQFF.

This clonotype was seen many times. The rearrangement joins TRBV5-1 to TRBJ2-5, with a possible D match to TRBD1 (6 bases). Germline loops: CDR1 SGHRS, CDR2 YFSETQ. The CDR3 sequence is 14 residues long. Trimming pared 7 bases from V and 0 bases from J, leaving 13 bases between. The CDR3 is CASAEQGDQETQYF. The CDR3 DNA reads TGCGCCAGCGCAGAACAGGGAGACCAAGAGACCCAGTACTTC.

This clonotype was found a few times. The V gene is TRBV29-1, the J gene TRBJ2-3; 9 bases line up with TRBD2. After removal of 6 bases from V and 4 bases from J, the junction contained 5 bases not matched to a gene. This CDR3 has 13 residues. Germline V gene data show CDR1 as SQVTM and CDR2 as ANQGSEA. Written as DNA, the CDR3 is TGCAGCGTCCGAGCGGGGGGCCCAGATACGCAGTATTTT. Residues: CSVRAGGPDTQYF.

The chain employs TRBV12-3 or TRBV12-4 and TRBJ2-5; 9 bases align to TRBD1. V shed 1 base and J 5 bases; nucleotides not matched to a gene: 11. CDR3 length equals 17 residues. CDR3 amino acids: CASSLEWGGQGDETQYF. The CDR3 nucleotides read TGTGCCAGCAGTTTAGAGTGGGGGGGACAGGGAGATGAGACCCAGTACTTC.

V and J are TRBV11-3 and TRBJ2-2, with a possible D match to TRBD2 (6 bases). Germline-derived CDR1 and CDR2 are SGHNT and YENEEA. The CDR3 is 15 residues long. The V end was cut by 7 bases, the J end by 0 bases, with 12 bases between. CDR3 in DNA: TGTGCCAGCACCGACGGCGGGGCGAACACCGGGGAGCTGTTTTTT. As protein: CASTDGGANTGELFF.

This clonotype was observed a handful of times. The V call is TRBV28, the J call TRBJ2-3; D remains unclear. Germline CDR1 reads MDHEN; CDR2 reads SYDVKM. V gave up 7 bases and J gave up 6 bases, with 14 bases separating them. The CDR3 covers 13 residues. Here the CDR3 reads CASTSSAIDTQYF. In DNA, the CDR3 is TGTGCCAGCACCTCCTCAGCGATCGATACGCAGTATTTT.

This chain links TRBV4-3 with TRBJ2-3; no clear D. Trimming pared 2 bases from V and 6 bases from J, leaving 9 bases between. The CDR3 extends over 13 amino acids. The V gene's germline CDR1 is LGHNA and CDR2 YSLEER. CDR3: CASSQNSADTQYF. CDR3 DNA: TGCGCCAGCAGCCAAAACTCGGCCGATACGCAGTATTTT.

The chain carries TRBV27 and TRBJ2-7; 13 bases are shared with TRBD2. Germline-derived CDR1 and CDR2 are MNHEY and SMNVEV (reference sequence). The CDR3 covers 14 residues. V lost 5 bases and J lost 6; bases outside the gene matches: 4. This chain's CDR3 is CASSPRTSGGEQYV. In DNA form, the CDR3 reads TGTGCCAGCAGTCCTCGGACTAGCGGGGGCGAGCAGTACGTC.

V gene TRBV19 combines with J gene TRBJ2-5; 9 nucleotides agree with TRBD1. The CDR3 covers 15 residues. The germline gives CDR1 LNHDA, CDR2 SQIVND (reference sequence). With 5 bases clipped from V and 2 bases from J, the junction kept 6 bases outside the gene matches. DNA of the CDR3: TGTGCCAGTAGTGTGTACAGGGGGCAGCAAGAGACCCAGTACTTC. This gives the protein CASSVYRGQQETQYF.

There are a few counts of this clonotype. The V gene is TRBV6-1, the J gene TRBJ2-7; D ambiguous. The length of the CDR3 is 12 residues. V was shortened by 3 bases and J by 3 bases, with 6 bases between the two germline ends. Per the germline V gene, CDR1 is MNHNS and CDR2 is SASEGT. The CDR3 spells CASSDNGYEQYV. Written as DNA, the CDR3 is TGTGCCAGCAGTGATAATGGCTACGAGCAGTACGTC.

This clonotype appeared many times. This chain connects TRBV4-3 to TRBJ2-5; unclear D gene. Germline V gene lookup returns CDR1 LGHNA and CDR2 YSLEER. V was cut by 4 bases and J by 4 bases, with 19 bases left in between. CDR3 size: 16 residues. DNA for the CDR3: TGCGCCAGCAGCCCATCAATACGAGCTGAAGGAGAGACCCAGTACTTC. This translates into CASSPSIRAEGETQYF.

The gene calls are TRBV7-9 and TRBJ2-7; the D gene is possibly TRBD1 (6 bases). The CDR3 has 14 amino acids. V lost 5 bases and J 2 bases, leaving 13 bases between the germline ends. CDR1 SEHNR and CDR2 FQNEAQ come from the germline V gene (reference sequence). For the CDR3, the DNA is TGTGCCAGCAGCCCTCGGGACACCCCCTACGAGCAGTACTTC. Translating it yields CASSPRDTPYEQYF.

The chain employs TRBV7-9 and TRBJ1-5; D not resolved. The CDR3 spans 15 residues. V lost 6 bases and J lost 0, with 12 bases in between. CDR1 is SEHNR and CDR2 is FQNEAQ in the germline V gene (reference sequence). Written as DNA, the CDR3 is TGTGCCAGCAGTTCGGCGGAAGATAGCAATCAGCCCCAGCATTTT. It encodes CASSSAEDSNQPQHF.

This clonotype turned up a few times. This chain links TRBV4-3 with TRBJ2-1; TRBD2 matches at 10 bases. With 0 bases clipped from V and 5 bases from J, the junction kept 4 bases outside the gene matches. The CDR3 covers 16 residues. Germline V gene sequence: CDR1 LGHNA, CDR2 YSLEER. The CDR3 nucleotides are TGCGCCAGCAGCCAAGATTACAGCGGGGGGGACAATGAGCAGTTCTTC. This translates into CASSQDYSGGDNEQFF.